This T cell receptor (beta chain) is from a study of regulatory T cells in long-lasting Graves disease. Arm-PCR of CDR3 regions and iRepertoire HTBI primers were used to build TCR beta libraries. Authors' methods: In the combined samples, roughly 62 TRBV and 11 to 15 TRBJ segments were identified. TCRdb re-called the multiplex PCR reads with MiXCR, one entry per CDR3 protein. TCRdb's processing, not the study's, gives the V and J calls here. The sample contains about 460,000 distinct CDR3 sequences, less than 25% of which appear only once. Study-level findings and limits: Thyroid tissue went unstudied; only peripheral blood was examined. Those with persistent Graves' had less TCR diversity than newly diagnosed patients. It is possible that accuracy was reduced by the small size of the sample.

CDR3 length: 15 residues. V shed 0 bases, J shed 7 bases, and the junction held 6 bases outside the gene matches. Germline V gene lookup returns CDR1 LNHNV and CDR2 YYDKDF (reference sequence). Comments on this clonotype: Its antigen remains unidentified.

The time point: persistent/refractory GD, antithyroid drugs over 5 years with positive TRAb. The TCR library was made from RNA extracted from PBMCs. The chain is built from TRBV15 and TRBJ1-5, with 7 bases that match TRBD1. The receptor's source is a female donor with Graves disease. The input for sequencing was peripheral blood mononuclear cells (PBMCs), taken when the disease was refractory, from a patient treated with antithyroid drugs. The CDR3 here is CATSRDRGQSQPQHF. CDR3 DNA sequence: TGTGCCACCAGCAGAGATCGGGGACAGAGCCAGCCCCAGCATTTT.